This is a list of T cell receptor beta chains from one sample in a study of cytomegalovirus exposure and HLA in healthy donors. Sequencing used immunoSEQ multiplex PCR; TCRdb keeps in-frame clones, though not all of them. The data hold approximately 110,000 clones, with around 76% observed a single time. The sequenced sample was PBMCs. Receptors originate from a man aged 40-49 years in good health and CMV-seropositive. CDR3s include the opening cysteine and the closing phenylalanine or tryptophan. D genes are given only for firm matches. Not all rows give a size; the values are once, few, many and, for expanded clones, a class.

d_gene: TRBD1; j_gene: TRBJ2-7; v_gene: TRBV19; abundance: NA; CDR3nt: TGTGCCAGTAGTCCCACAGGGGCGTACGAGCAGTACTTC; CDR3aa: CASSPTGAYEQYF
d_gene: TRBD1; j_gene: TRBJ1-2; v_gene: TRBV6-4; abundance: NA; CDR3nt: TGTGCCAGCGTTCCTTTGGACAGGCGTTTACTATCTAACTATGGCTACACCTTC; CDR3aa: CASVPLDRRLLSNYGYTF
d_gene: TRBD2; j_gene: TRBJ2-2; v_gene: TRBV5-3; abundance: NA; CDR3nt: TGTGCCAGAAGCGTTAAGCTTAGGACTAGCGCGACTACCGGGGAGCTGTTTTTT; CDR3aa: CARSVKLRTSATTGELFF
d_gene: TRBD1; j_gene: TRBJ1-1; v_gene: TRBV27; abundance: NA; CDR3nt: TGTGCCAGCAGTCAAGACAGGGGGGGAGCTTTCTTT; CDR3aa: CASSQDRGGAFF
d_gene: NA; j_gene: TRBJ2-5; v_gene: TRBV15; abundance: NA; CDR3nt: TGTGCCACCAGCAGAGCTACGGGTTGGGAGACCCAGTACTTC; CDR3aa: CATSRATGWETQYF
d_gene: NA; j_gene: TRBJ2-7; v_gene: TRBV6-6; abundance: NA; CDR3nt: TGTGCCAGCAGTTACGGGGGCAGCCCCTACGAGCAGTACTTC; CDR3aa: CASSYGGSPYEQYF
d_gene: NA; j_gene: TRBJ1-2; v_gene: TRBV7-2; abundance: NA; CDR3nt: TGTGCCAGCACCCGGGGGGACGGGTACTATGGCTACACCTTC; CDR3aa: CASTRGDGYYGYTF
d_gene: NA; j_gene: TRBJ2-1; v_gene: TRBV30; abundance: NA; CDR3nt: TGTGCCTGGAGCTCAATCTCCGGGTGGAATGAGCAGTTCTTC; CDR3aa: CAWSSISGWNEQFF
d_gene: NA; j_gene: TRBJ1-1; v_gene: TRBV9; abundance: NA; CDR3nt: TGTGCCAGCAGCCCCCGTGGGGACATGAACACTGAAGCTTTCTTT; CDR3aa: CASSPRGDMNTEAFF
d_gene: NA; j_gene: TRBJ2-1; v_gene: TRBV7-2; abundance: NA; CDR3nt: TGTGCCAGCAGCCCGGGTCAGAAAAACAATGAGCAGTTCTTC; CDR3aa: CASSPGQKNNEQFF
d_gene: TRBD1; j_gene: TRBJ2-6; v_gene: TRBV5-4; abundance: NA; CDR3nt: TGTGCCAGCAGCTCAAAACAGGGGGCAGGGGCCAACGTCCTGACTTTC; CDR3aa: CASSSKQGAGANVLTF
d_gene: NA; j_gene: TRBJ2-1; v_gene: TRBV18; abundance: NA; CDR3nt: TGTGCCAGCTCACCACCAGCGCCTAGCTCCTACAATGAGCAGTTCTTC; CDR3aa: CASSPPAPSSYNEQFF
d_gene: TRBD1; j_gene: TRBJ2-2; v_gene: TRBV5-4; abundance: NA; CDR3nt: TGTGCCAGCAGCCCGGAACAGGGGGCCGGGGAGCTGTTTTTT; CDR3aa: CASSPEQGAGELFF
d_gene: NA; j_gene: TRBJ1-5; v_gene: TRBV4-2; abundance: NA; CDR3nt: TGTGCCAGCAGCCAAGAAGGAGGGGTTCAGCCCCAGCATTTT; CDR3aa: CASSQEGGVQPQHF
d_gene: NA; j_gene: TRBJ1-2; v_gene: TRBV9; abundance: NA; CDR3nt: TGTGCCAGCAGCGTAGAAACAGCCGCTAACTATGGCTACACCTTC; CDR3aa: CASSVETAANYGYTF
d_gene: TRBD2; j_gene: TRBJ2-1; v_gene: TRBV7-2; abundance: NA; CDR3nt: TGTGCCAGCAGCTTAGGGGGAGCGGGGAAATACAATGAGCAGTTCTTC; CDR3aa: CASSLGGAGKYNEQFF
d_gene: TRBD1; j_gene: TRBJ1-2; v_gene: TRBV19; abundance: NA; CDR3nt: TGTGCCAGTAGCAGGGAGCTTGACAGGGCCTCCTATGGCTACACCTTC; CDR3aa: CASSRELDRASYGYTF
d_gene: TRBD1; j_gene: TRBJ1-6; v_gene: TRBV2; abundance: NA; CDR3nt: TGTGCCATCCACTCCAGGGGGGCGGATTCACCCCTCCACTTT; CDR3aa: CAIHSRGADSPLHF
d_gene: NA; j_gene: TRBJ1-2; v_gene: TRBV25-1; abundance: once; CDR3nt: TGTGCCAGCAGTCTACACTATGGCTACACCTTC; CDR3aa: CASSLHYGYTF
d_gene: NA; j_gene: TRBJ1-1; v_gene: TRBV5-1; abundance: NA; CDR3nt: TGCGCCAGCAGCTTGGGGACAGCGGTGCTAAATGAAGCTTTCTTT; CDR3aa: CASSLGTAVLNEAFF
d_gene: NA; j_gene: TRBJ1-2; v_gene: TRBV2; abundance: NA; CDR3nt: TGCGCCAACCAACAGTGGGGACAAACTAACTATGGCTACACCTTC; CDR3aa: CANQQWGQTNYGYTF
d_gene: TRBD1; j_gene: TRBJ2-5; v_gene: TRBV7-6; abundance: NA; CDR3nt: TGTGCCAGCAGCTTAGGATCAGCAGGACAGGGTTTCTGGGAGACCCAGTACTTC; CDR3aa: CASSLGSAGQGFWETQYF
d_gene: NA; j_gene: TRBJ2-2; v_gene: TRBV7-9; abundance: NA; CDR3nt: TGTGCCAGCAGCCCGGCGGGGCCGAACACCGGGGAGCTGTTTTTT; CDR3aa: CASSPAGPNTGELFF
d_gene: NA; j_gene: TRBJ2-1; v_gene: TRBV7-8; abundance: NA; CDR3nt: TGTGCCAGCAGCCCTCTAGAGCGTGAGCAGTTCTTC; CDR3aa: CASSPLEREQFF
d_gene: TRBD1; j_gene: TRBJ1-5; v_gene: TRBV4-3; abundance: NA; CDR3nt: TGCGCCAGCAGCCAAGATGGACAGGGGAATCAGCCCCAGCATTTT; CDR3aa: CASSQDGQGNQPQHF
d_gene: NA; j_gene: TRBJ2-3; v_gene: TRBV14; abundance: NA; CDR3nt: TGTGCCAGCAGCCAGGGACTTCGCACAGATACGCAGTATTTT; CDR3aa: CASSQGLRTDTQYF
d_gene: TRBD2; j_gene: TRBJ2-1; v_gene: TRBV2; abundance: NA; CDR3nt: TGTGCCAGCAGTCGTAGCGGGACTATCGATGAGCAGTTCTTC; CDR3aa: CASSRSGTIDEQFF
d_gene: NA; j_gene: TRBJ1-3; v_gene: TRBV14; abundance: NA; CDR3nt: TGTGCCAGCAGCCAAGATTCTATCTCTGGAAACACCATATATTTT; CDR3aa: CASSQDSISGNTIYF
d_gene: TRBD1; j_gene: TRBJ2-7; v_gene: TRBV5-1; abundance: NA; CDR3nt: TGCGCCAGCAGCTCGAAAGAGGGACAGCTGGCCTACGAGCAGTACTTC; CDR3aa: CASSSKEGQLAYEQYF
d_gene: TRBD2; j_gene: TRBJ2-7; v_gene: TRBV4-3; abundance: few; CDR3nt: TGCGCCAGCAGCCAATCAAGCGGGACCGCCTACGAGCAGTACTTC; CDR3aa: CASSQSSGTAYEQYF
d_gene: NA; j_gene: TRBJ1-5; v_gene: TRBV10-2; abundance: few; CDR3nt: TGCGCCAGCAGTGATTGGCCAGGGAAACAGCCCCAGCATTTT; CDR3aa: CASSDWPGKQPQHF
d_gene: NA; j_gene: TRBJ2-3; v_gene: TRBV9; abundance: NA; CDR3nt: TGTGCCAGCAGTGCAAGCCTAGGGGCAGATACGCAGTATTTT; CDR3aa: CASSASLGADTQYF
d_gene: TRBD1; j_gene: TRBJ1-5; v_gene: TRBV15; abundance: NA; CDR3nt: TGTGCCACCAGCAGGGAGGACAGGGGGCCTAACAGCCAGCATTTT; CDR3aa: CATSREDRGPNSQHF
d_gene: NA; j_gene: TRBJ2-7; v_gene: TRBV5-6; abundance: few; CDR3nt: TGTGCCAGCAGCTCCCGGGACTGGTCCTACGAGCAGTACTTC; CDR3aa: CASSSRDWSYEQYF
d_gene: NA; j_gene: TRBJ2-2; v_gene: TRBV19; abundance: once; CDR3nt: TGTGCCAGTAGTATACGGGGGAGCACCGGGGAGCTGTTTTTT; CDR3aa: CASSIRGSTGELFF
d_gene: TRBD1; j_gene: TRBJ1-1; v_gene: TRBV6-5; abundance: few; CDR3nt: TGTGCCAGCAGTTTGGGACAGCTGAACACTGAAGCTTTCTTT; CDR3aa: CASSLGQLNTEAFF